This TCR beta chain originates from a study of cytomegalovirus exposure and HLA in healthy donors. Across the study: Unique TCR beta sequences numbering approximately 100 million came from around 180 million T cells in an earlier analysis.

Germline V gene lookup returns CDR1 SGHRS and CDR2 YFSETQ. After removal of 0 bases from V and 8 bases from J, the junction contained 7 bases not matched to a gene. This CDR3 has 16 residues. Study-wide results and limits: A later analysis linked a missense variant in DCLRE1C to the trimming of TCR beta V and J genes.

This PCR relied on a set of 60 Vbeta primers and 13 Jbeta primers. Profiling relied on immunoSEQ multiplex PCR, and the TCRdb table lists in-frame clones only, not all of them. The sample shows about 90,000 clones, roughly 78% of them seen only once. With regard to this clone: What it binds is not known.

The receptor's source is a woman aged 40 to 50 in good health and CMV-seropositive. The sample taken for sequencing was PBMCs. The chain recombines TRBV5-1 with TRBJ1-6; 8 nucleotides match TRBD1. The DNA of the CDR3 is TGCGCCAGCAGCTTGGCCTGGACAGGGAAAGATTCACCCCTCCACTTT. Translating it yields CASSLAWTGKDSPLHF.